These 19 T cell receptor beta chains originate from one sample sequenced in a study of blood T cell repertoires in COVID-19. The method was immunoSEQ multiplex PCR; TCRdb's version includes in-frame clones alone and lacks a portion of them. The data contain 300,000 to 400,000 clones, around nine tenths of them singletons. The sample was PBMCs or T cells enriched from blood (not recorded which). These receptors all come from a woman aged 25 to 39 with acute COVID-19.

V gene TRBV5-6 combines with J gene TRBJ2-7, with D maybe TRBD2 (7 bases). The length of the CDR3 is 15 residues. Trimming left V 0 bases short and J 2 bases short, with 12 bases between. CDR1 is SGHDT, CDR2 YYEEEE, per germline. CDR3 sequence reads: CASSLGRGGTYEQYF. The CDR3 DNA reads as TGTGCCAGCAGCTTGGGTAGGGGGGGAACCTACGAGCAGTACTTC.

The chain joins TRBV20-1 to TRBJ2-3; D unresolved. Trimming removed 3 bases from V and 5 bases from J, with 6 bases in between. CDR1 DFQATT and CDR2 SNEGSKA come from the germline V gene (reference sequence). The CDR3 extends over 11 amino acids. CDR3 in DNA: TGCAGTGCTAGGTGGAGAGATACGCAGTATTTT. It translates to CSARWRDTQYF.

The rearrangement uses TRBV5-1 and TRBJ1-1, with unresolved D. Trimming took off 0 bases at V and 8 bases at J, with 8 bases between the two ends. From germline, CDR1 is SGHRS and CDR2 YFSETQ. The CDR3 runs to 12 residues. CDR3 DNA: TGCGCCAGCAGCTTGGATAGGCGGGAAGCTTTCTTT. This encodes CASSLDRREAFF.

The chain has TRBV15 and TRBJ1-2; D possibly corresponds to TRBD1 (5 bases). Germline V CDR1 and CDR2: LNHNV, YYDKDF (reference sequence). This CDR3 contains 15 residues. V dropped 6 bases and J dropped 6 bases, with 20 bases sitting between them. CDR3 in amino acids: CATRNVMGGVDGYTF. CDR3 bases: TGTGCCACCAGAAACGTAATGGGGGGAGTTGATGGCTACACCTTC.

The V and J genes are TRBV3-1 (or the pseudogene TRBV3-2) and TRBJ1-1; D remains unclear. Trimming pared 5 bases from V and 1 base from J, leaving 14 bases between. The CDR3 has 15 amino acids. From germline, CDR1 is LGHDT and CDR2 YNNKEL (reference sequence). The CDR3 loop reads CASSTWVSGNTEAFF. For the CDR3, the DNA is TGTGCCAGCAGCACATGGGTTTCGGGGAACACTGAAGCTTTCTTT.

The chain has TRBV15 and TRBJ1-1; 12 bases are a match to TRBD1. V shed 2 bases, J shed 4 bases, and the junction held 11 bases outside the gene matches. The CDR3 runs to 18 residues. Germline V gene lookup returns CDR1 LNHNV and CDR2 YYDKDF (reference sequence). CDR3 nucleotides: TGTGCCACCAGCAGAACCCCGGGACAGGGGGCACCCGGCACTGAAGCTTTCTTT. Translated, it gives CATSRTPGQGAPGTEAFF.

V usage is TRBV9 and J usage is TRBJ2-1; 8 bases align to TRBD2. CDR1 is SGDLS, CDR2 YYNGEE, per germline. The CDR3 runs to 15 residues. The ends lost 0 bases at V and 4 bases at J; junction bases unmatched: 3. CDR3 in amino acids: CASSVGAGVYNEQFF. CDR3 DNA: TGTGCCAGCAGCGTAGGAGCGGGAGTATACAATGAGCAGTTCTTC.

The rearrangement links TRBV7-5 to TRBJ2-5; TRBD1 was called by the table and not checked on the DNA. TRBV7-5 is a pseudogene segment. The CDR3 runs 14 residues. The CDR3 loop is CVRTRDRVSETQYF. In DNA form, the CDR3 reads TGTGTCAGAACCCGGGACAGGGTTTCAGAGACCCAGTACTTC.

This clone was counted between two and nine times. The V and J genes are TRBV5-1 and TRBJ1-2, with TRBD1 as a possible D gene (5 bases). V dropped 0 bases and J dropped 6 bases, with 12 bases sitting between them. This CDR3 is built from 14 residues. The germline V gene has CDR1 SGHRS and CDR2 YFSETQ. The CDR3 sequence: CASSLAGGKDGYTF. For the CDR3, the DNA is TGCGCCAGCAGCTTGGCGGGGGGGAAGGATGGCTACACCTTC.

The chain couples TRBV18 to TRBJ2-5, with 8 bases lining up with TRBD2. V dropped 0 bases and J dropped 3; count of bases not matched to a gene: 0. The CDR3 consists of 14 residues. Per the germline V gene, CDR1 is KGHSH and CDR2 is LQKENI. CDR3 sequence reads: CASSPPGLEETQYF. The CDR3 region has the DNA TGTGCCAGCTCACCACCGGGACTAGAAGAGACCCAGTACTTC.

The chain recombines TRBV5-1 with TRBJ2-3; 11 nucleotides agree with TRBD2. Unmatched junction bases numbered 12, after V lost 6 bases and J lost 6 bases. This CDR3 comprises 16 residues. Germline CDR1 is SGHRS and CDR2 is YFSETQ. CDR3 nucleotides: TGCGCCAGCAACAAACTAGCGGGGGATGCCGGCGATACGCAGTATTTT. This codes for CASNKLAGDAGDTQYF.

The chain joins TRBV7-2 to TRBJ2-7; D perhaps matches TRBD2 (6 bases). This CDR3 has 14 residues. Trimming shortened V by 5 bases and J by 0 bases, and 11 bases separated the two germline ends. The germline gives CDR1 SGHTA, CDR2 FQGNSA. The CDR3 DNA reads TGTGCCAGCAGCCCGGGGGTTAGCTCCTACGAGCAGTACTTC. Translation: CASSPGVSSYEQYF.

The J gene is TRBJ2-7, the V gene TRBV5-6; D perhaps matches TRBD1 (6 bases). The V and J ends lost 0 bases and 1 base respectively, with 8 bases between them. Per germline, CDR1 SGHDT and CDR2 YYEEEE. The CDR3 consists of 14 residues. CDR3 sequence: CASSLGQGSYEQYF. DNA of the CDR3: TGTGCCAGCAGCTTGGGGCAGGGGTCCTACGAGCAGTACTTC.

The chain has TRBV2 and TRBJ2-3; a weak D match, TRBD1 (6 bases). The CDR3 contains 15 residues. Germline V gene sequence: CDR1 SNHLY, CDR2 FYNNEI. V lost 2 bases and J 4 bases, leaving 13 bases between the germline ends. The CDR3 DNA follows: TGTGCCAGCAGTGAACAGGGGAAGGTCGCAGATACGCAGTATTTT. As protein: CASSEQGKVADTQYF.

J is TRBJ2-2 and V is TRBV30; TRBD1 is a possible D gene (6 bases). Germline V gives CDR1 GTSNPN, CDR2 SVGIG (reference sequence). This CDR3 has 16 residues. With 2 bases removed from V and 6 bases from J, the gap between germline ends came to 19 bases. For the CDR3, the DNA is TGTGCCTGGAGTCCACAGGGTAGGGTTGGTTCCGGGGAGCTGTTTTTT. This codes for CAWSPQGRVGSGELFF.

This chain links TRBV6-5 with TRBJ2-1; 7 bases map to TRBD1. The V and J ends lost 8 bases and 0 bases, in that order; junction bases with no gene match: 7. Germline CDR1 is MNHEY and CDR2 is SVGAGI. This CDR3 region has 15 residues. CDR3 loop: CASRGQDFSYNEQFF. The CDR3 bases are TGTGCCAGCCGCGGACAGGACTTCTCCTACAATGAGCAGTTCTTC.

The sample holds one count of this clone. The chain is built from TRBV9 and TRBJ2-2; 10 nucleotides align to TRBD1. Trimming at V came to 3 bases and at J to 5 bases, leaving 7 bases not matched to a gene. Germline CDR1 reads SGDLS; CDR2 reads YYNGEE. This CDR3 region has 16 residues. The CDR3, as DNA: TGTGCCAGCAGCGGGGACAGGGGTACGGTGACCGGGGAGCTGTTTTTT. Translation: CASSGDRGTVTGELFF.

J is TRBJ2-2 and V is TRBV24-1; tentative D call: TRBD2 (5 bases). The CDR3 runs to 14 residues. Per germline, CDR1 KGHDR and CDR2 SFDVKD. Trimming took off 4 bases at V and 1 base at J, with 6 bases between the two ends. The CDR3 DNA reads TGTGCCACCAGTGAGGCGGGGAACACCGGGGAGCTGTTTTTT. Encoded protein: CATSEAGNTGELFF.

This clone was seen a single time. The rearrangement joins TRBV5-5 to TRBJ2-1; TRBD1 agrees at 8 bases. The length of the CDR3 is 15 residues. CDR1 and CDR2 (germline): SGHKS, YYEKEE (reference sequence). V shed 5 bases, J shed 6 bases, and the junction held 10 bases outside the gene matches. In DNA form, the CDR3 reads TGTGCCAGCAGTCCTCAGGGGGCGCAGTCCAATGAGCAGTTCTTC. Amino acid sequence: CASSPQGAQSNEQFF.